The clone carrying this TCR beta chain appeared many times. What it binds is not known. This specimen belongs to a study of metastatic and nonmetastatic thyroid tumors. On the study more broadly: The authors compared repertoires across blood and tumor or nodule tissue from malignant and benign thyroid patients.

As originally analysed: A papillary thyroid cancer distant-metastasis classifier was built from CDR3 differences across clinicopathological groups. TCRdb re-clonotyped the PCR reads through MiXCR. The V and J calls and clone size are TCRdb's, not the authors'. This table has approximately 21,000 clones, around 21% appearing once. General observations from the study: In both blood and tumor samples, TCR beta diversity was reported significantly higher for malignant than benign nodules.

Treatment of any kind had been given to no patient before thyroid surgery. Specimen: blood. This TCR derives from a female donor with papillary thyroid cancer or a benign thyroid nodule (not recorded which). Some clones in this sample may be carry-over from other donors' samples.

The CDR3 sequence: CSARPNDRLGNTIYF. As DNA, the CDR3 is TGCAGTGCTAGACCGAACGACCGGCTGGGAAACACCATATATTTT. V usage is TRBV20-1 and J usage is TRBJ1-3; no clear D. Per the germline V gene, CDR1 is DFQATT and CDR2 is SNEGSKA (reference sequence). V gave up 2 bases and J gave up 4 bases, with 15 bases separating them. This CDR3 is 15 amino acids long.